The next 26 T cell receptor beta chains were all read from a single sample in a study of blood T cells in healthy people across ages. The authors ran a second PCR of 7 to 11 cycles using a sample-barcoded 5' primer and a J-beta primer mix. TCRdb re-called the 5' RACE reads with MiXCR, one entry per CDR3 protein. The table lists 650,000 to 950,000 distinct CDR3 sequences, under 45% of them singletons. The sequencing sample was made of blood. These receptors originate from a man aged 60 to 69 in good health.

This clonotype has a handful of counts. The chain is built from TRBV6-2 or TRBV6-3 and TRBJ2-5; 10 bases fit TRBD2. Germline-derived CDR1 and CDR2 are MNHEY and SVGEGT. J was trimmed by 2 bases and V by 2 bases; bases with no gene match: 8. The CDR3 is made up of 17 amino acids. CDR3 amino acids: CASSYQLAGLPQETQYF. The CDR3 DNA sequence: TGTGCCAGCAGTTACCAACTAGCGGGGCTACCACAAGAGACCCAGTACTTC.

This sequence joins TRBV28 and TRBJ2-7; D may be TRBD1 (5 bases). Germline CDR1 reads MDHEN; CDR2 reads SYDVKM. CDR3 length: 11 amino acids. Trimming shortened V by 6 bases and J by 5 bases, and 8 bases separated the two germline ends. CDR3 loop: CASSWGHEQYF. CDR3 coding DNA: TGTGCCAGCAGCTGGGGCCACGAGCAGTACTTC.

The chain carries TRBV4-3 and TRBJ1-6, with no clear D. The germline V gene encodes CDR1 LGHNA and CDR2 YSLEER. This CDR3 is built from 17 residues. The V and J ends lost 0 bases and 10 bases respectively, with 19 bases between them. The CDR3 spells CASSQDNSGVIYSPLHF. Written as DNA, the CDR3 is TGCGCCAGCAGCCAAGACAATTCGGGTGTTATCTACTCACCCCTCCACTTT.

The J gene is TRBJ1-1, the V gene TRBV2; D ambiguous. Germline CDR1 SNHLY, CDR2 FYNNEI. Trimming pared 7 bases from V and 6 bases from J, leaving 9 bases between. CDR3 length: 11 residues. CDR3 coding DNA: TGTGCCAGCACCCCAGCATCTGAAGCTTTCTTT. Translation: CASTPASEAFF.

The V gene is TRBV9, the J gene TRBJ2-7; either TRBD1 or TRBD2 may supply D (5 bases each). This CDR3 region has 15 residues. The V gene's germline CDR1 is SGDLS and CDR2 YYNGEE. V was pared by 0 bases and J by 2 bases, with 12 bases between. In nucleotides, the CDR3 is TGTGCCAGCAGCGTAGCTAACGGGGCCACCTACGAGCAGTACTTC. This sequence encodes CASSVANGATYEQYF.

The CDR3: CASSATPIFTDTQYF. CDR3 nucleotides: TGTGCCAGCAGTGCCACTCCCATATTCACAGATACGCAGTATTTT. The chain combines TRBV2 with TRBJ2-3; D is undetermined. Between the trimmed V and J ends, which lost 4 bases and 2 bases, there was a span of 13 bases. Germline lookup yields CDR1 SNHLY and CDR2 FYNNEI. CDR3 length: 15 residues.

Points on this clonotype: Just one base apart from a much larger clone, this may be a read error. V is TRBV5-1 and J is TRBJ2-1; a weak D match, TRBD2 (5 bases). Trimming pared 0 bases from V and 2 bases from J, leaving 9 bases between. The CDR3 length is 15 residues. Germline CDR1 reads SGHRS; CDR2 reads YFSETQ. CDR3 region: CASSLGRKTYNEQFF. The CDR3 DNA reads TGCGCCAGCAGCTTGGGGAGGAAGACCTACAATGAGCAGTTCTTC. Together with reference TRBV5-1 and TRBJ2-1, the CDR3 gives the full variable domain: KAGVTQTPRYLIKTRGQQVTLSCSPISGHRSVSWYQQTPGQGLQFLFEYFSETQRNKGNFPGRFSGRQFSNSRSEMNVSTLELGDSALYLCASSLGRKTYNEQFFGPGTRLTVL.

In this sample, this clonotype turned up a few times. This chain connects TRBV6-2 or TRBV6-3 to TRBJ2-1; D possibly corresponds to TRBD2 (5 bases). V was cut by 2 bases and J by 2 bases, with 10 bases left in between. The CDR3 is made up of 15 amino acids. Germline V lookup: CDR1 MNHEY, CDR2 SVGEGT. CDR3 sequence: CASSYRGSTYNEQFF. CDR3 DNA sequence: TGTGCCAGCAGTTACCGGGGTTCGACCTACAATGAGCAGTTCTTC.

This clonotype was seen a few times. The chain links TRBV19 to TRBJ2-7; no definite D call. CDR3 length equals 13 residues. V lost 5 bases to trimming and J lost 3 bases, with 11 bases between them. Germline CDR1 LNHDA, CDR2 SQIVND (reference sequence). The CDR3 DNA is TGTGCCAGTAGTGCGGCAGCCCTCTACGAGCAGTACTTC. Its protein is CASSAAALYEQYF.

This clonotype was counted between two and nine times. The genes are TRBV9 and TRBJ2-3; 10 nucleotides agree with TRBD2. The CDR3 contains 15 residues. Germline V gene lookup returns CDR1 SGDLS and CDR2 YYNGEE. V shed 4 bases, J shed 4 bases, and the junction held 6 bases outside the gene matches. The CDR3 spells CASSLTSGVSDTQYF. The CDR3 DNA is TGTGCCAGCAGCCTAACTAGCGGGGTCTCAGATACGCAGTATTTT.

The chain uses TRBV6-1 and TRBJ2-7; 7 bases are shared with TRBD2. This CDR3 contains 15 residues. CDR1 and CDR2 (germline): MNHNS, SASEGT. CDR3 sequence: CACIPGRGDPYEQYF. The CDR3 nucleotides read TGTGCGTGTATACCTGGACGGGGGGACCCCTACGAGCAGTACTTC.

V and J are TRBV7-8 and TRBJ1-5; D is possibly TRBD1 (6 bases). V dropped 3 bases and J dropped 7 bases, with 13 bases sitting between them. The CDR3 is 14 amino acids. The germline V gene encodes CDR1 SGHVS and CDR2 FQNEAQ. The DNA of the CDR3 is TGTGCCAGCAGCTTGGGCAGGGGAAGGCAGCCCCAGCATTTT. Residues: CASSLGRGRQPQHF.

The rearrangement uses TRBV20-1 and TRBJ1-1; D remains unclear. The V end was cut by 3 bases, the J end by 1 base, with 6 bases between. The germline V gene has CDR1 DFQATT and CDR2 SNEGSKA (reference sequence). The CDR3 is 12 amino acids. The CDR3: CSASAQNTEAFF. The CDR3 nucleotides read TGCAGTGCTAGTGCTCAGAACACTGAAGCTTTCTTT.

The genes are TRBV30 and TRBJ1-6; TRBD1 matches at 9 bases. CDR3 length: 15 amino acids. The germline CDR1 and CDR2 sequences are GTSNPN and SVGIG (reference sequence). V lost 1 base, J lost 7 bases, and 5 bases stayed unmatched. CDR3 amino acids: CAWSGTGDGNSPLHF. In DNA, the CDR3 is TGTGCCTGGAGTGGGACAGGGGACGGAAATTCACCCCTCCACTTT. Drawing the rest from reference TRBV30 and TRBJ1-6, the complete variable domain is SQTIHQWPATLVQPVGSPLSLECTVEGTSNPNLYWYRQAAGRGLQLLFYSVGIGQISSEVPQNLSASRPQDRQFILSSKKLLLSDSGFYLCAWSGTGDGNSPLHFGNGTRLTVT.

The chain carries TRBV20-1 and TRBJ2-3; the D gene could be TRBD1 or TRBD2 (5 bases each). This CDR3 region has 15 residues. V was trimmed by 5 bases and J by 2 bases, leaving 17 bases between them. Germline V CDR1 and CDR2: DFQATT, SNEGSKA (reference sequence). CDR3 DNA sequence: TGCAGTGCTTCGAGGGGATCAATTTACACAGATACGCAGTATTTT. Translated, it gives CSASRGSIYTDTQYF.

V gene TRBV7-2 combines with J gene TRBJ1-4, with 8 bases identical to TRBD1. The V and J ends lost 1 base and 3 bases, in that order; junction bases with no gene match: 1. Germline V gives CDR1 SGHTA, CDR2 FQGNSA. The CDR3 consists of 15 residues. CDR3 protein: CASSLGTGSNEKLFF. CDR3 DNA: TGTGCCAGCAGCTTAGGGACAGGGTCTAATGAAAAACTGTTTTTT. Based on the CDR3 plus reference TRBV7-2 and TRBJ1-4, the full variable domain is GAGVSQSPSNKVTEKGKDVELRCDPISGHTALYWYRQSLGQGLEFLIYFQGNSAPDKSGLPSDRFSAERTGGSVSTLTIQRTQQEDSAVYLCASSLGTGSNEKLFFGSGTQLSVL.

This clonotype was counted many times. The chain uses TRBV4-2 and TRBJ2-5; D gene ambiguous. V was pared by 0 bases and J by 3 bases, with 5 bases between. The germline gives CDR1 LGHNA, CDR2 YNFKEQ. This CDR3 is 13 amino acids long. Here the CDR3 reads CASSQDFKETQYF. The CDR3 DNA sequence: TGTGCCAGCAGCCAAGATTTTAAAGAGACCCAGTACTTC.

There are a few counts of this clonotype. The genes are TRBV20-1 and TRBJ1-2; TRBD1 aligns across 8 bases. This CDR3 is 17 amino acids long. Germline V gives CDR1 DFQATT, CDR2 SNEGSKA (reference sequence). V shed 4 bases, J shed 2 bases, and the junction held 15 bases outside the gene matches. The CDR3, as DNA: TGCAGTGCTAACCACAGGGGGGCTGAGAGTTTGAACTATGGCTACACCTTC. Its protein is CSANHRGAESLNYGYTF.

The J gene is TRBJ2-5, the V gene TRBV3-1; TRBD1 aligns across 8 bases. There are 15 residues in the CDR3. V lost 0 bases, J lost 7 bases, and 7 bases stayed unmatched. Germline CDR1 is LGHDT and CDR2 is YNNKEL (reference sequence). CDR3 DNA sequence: TGTGCCAGCAGCCAAGATGCCAGGGGGCAGGGGACCCAGTACTTC. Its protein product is CASSQDARGQGTQYF.

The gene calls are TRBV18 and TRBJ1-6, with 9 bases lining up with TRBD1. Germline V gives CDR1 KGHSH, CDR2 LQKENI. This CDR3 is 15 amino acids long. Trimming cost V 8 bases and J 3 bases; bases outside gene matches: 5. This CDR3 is CASRDRDIYNSPLHF. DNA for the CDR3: TGTGCCAGCCGGGACAGGGATATCTATAATTCACCCCTCCACTTT.

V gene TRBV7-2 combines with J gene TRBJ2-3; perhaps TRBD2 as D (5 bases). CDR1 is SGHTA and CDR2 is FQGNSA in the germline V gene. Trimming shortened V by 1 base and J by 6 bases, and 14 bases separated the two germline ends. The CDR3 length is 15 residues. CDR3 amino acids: CASSLERTSSDTQYF. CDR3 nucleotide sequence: TGTGCCAGCAGCTTAGAGCGTACTAGTTCCGATACGCAGTATTTT. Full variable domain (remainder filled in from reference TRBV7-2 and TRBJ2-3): GAGVSQSPSNKVTEKGKDVELRCDPISGHTALYWYRQSLGQGLEFLIYFQGNSAPDKSGLPSDRFSAERTGGSVSTLTIQRTQQEDSAVYLCASSLERTSSDTQYFGPGTRLTVL.

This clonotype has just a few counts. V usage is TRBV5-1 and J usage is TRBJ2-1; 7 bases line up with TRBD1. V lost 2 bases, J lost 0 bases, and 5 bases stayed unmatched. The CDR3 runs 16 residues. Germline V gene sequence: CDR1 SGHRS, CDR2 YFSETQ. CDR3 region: CASSLQGTSSYNEQFF. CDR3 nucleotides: TGCGCCAGCAGCTTACAGGGGACGAGCTCCTACAATGAGCAGTTCTTC.

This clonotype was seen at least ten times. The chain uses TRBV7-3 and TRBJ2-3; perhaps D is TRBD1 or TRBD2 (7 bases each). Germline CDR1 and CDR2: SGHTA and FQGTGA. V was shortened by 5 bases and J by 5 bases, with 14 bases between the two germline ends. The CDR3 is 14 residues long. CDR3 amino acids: CASSQGGPGDTQYF. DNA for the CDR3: TGTGCCAGCAGCCAGGGGGGGCCTGGAGATACGCAGTATTTT.

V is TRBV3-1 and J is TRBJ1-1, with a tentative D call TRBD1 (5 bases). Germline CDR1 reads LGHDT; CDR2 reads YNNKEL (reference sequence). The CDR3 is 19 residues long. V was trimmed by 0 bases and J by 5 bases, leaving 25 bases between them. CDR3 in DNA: TGTGCCAGCAGCCAAGATATGGGGATAACGCAGGGCCGGGAGACTGAAGCTTTCTTT. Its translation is CASSQDMGITQGRETEAFF.

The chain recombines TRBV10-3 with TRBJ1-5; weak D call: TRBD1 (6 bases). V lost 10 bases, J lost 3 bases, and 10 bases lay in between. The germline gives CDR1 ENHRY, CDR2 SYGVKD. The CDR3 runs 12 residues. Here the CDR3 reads CATGQNNQPQHF. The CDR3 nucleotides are TGTGCCACCGGACAGAACAATCAGCCCCAGCATTTT.

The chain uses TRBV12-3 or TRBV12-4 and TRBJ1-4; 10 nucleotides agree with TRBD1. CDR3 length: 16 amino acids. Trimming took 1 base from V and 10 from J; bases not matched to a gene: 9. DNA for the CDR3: TGTGCCAGCAGTTTAGTTCTGGGACAGGGGAGTGGAAAACTGTTTTTT. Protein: CASSLVLGQGSGKLFF.